Detailed here is one T cell receptor (beta chain). The antigen remains undetermined. These data are taken from a study of cytomegalovirus exposure and HLA in healthy donors. Overall study findings and caveats: Reportedly, TCR beta sequences accurately predicted HLA-A and HLA-B alleles in most subjects.

The PCR used 60 Vbeta and 13 Jbeta primers. Sequenced by immunoSEQ multiplex PCR; TCRdb stores in-frame clones only, minus some. The data hold around 120,000 clones, with roughly 80% observed a single time. These donors counted as nominally healthy when sampled, but unrecorded immune exposures were likely. Per the germline V gene, CDR1 is SGDLS and CDR2 is YYNGEE. The V end was cut by 0 bases, the J end by 4 bases, with 8 bases between. There are 14 residues in the CDR3. Material for sequencing was PBMCs. This chain uses TRBV9 with TRBJ2-1; the D gene is possibly TRBD1 (5 bases). The receptor comes from a woman aged 25 to 39 in good health and CMV-seropositive. Here the CDR3 DNA reads TGTGCCAGCAGCGTAGTGGGGCAGTACAATGAGCAGTTCTTC. Its protein is CASSVVGQYNEQFF.